Presented here are 12 T cell receptor beta chains from one specimen sequenced in a study of T cells in Graves' hyperthyroidism and ophthalmopathy. Regions amplified from RNA transcripts were the TCR beta CDR3 regions. First-round RT-PCR with HTBI primers amplified the TCR CDR3 region. TCRdb processed the multiplex PCR reads anew with MiXCR; each CDR3 protein has one entry. The sample lists 550,000 to 800,000 distinct CDR3 sequences, over 15% occurring once. The specimen was blood. The receptors were gathered from a man between 18 and 35 years old with Graves' hyperthyroidism.

This clonotype appeared a few times. This chain links TRBV6-2 or TRBV6-3 with TRBJ2-1; 16 nucleotides align to TRBD2. Trimming took 7 bases from V and 7 from J; bases not matched to a gene: 13. The CDR3 length is 18 residues. The germline V gene has CDR1 MNHEY and CDR2 SVGEGT. The CDR3 nucleotides read TGTGCCAGCATCGGGGGGACTAGCGGGAGGGTATGGGTGAATGAGCAGTTCTTC. Translating it yields CASIGGTSGRVWVNEQFF.

This clonotype was recorded many times. V and J are TRBV28 and TRBJ1-4; 10 nucleotides align to TRBD1. Germline trimming cut 4 bases from V and 9 bases from J; bases unmatched to any gene: 11. Germline CDR1 MDHEN, CDR2 SYDVKM. The CDR3 is 16 residues long. Here the CDR3 reads CASSSSLGTGDKKLFF. CDR3 nucleotides: TGTGCCAGCAGTTCTTCCCTTGGGACAGGGGATAAAAAACTGTTTTTT.

This clonotype was observed a handful of times. V gene TRBV7-9 combines with J gene TRBJ1-1, with TRBD1 matching over 7 bases. V gave up 4 bases and J gave up 11 bases; unmatched junction bases: 7. There are 12 residues in the CDR3. The germline CDR1 and CDR2 sequences are SEHNR and FQNEAQ (reference sequence). DNA for the CDR3: TGTGCCAGCAGCTCGCTACAGGGGCCCGCTTTCTTT. Residues: CASSSLQGPAFF.

This clonotype has at least ten counts. V gene TRBV20-1 combines with J gene TRBJ1-5; the D gene is possibly TRBD1 (5 bases). CDR1 and CDR2 (germline): DFQATT, SNEGSKA (reference sequence). The CDR3 is made up of 14 amino acids. V lost 5 bases, J lost 2 bases, and 13 bases lay in between. DNA for the CDR3: TGCAGTGCTCTCCCCGGGGCCCGCAATCAGCCCCAGCATTTT. It specifies CSALPGARNQPQHF.

This clonotype was observed a few times. This sequence joins TRBV20-1 and TRBJ2-7; either TRBD1 or TRBD2 may supply D (6 bases each). Germline assignment: CDR1 DFQATT and CDR2 SNEGSKA (reference sequence). This CDR3 has 15 amino acids. Trimming took off 3 bases at V and 2 bases at J, with 17 bases between the two ends. The CDR3 spells CSASLGASEAYEQYF. Written as DNA, the CDR3 is TGCAGTGCTAGCCTGGGGGCTAGCGAGGCCTACGAGCAGTACTTC.

This clonotype was seen a few times. The chain has TRBV30 and TRBJ1-2, with unresolved D. The CDR3 extends over 10 amino acids. V gave up 4 bases and J gave up 6 bases, with 6 bases separating them. In germline, CDR1 is GTSNPN, CDR2 SVGIG (reference sequence). The CDR3 nucleotides are TGTGCCTGGAACTTGCATGGCTACACCTTC. Amino acid sequence: CAWNLHGYTF.

This clonotype has at least ten counts. The V and J genes are TRBV27 and TRBJ2-7; 9 bases line up with TRBD2. The CDR3 is made up of 15 amino acids. Trimming removed 2 bases from V and 3 bases from J; junction bases left unmatched: 5. Germline lookup yields CDR1 MNHEY and CDR2 SMNVEV (reference sequence). The CDR3 DNA reads as TGTGCCAGCAGTTTAGGTCCTAGCGGGGTCTACGAGCAGTACTTC. This sequence encodes CASSLGPSGVYEQYF.

This clonotype was counted a few times. The chain carries TRBV9 and TRBJ2-3; 12 nucleotides match TRBD2. Per the germline V gene, CDR1 is SGDLS and CDR2 is YYNGEE. CDR3 size: 18 residues. V gave up 0 bases and J gave up 2 bases; unmatched junction bases: 7. CDR3 bases: TGTGCCAGCAGCGTAGGAGGGGGACTAGCGGGCTTCACAGATACGCAGTATTTT. This encodes CASSVGGGLAGFTDTQYF.

In this sample, this clonotype turned up a few times. The V and J genes are TRBV7-9 and TRBJ2-5, with 7 bases fitting TRBD1. The CDR3 has 14 residues. Unmatched junction bases numbered 5, after V lost 3 bases and J lost 4 bases. Germline CDR1 SEHNR, CDR2 FQNEAQ (reference sequence). The CDR3 loop reads CASSFRQGGETQYF. The DNA for the CDR3 is TGTGCCAGCAGCTTCAGACAGGGTGGAGAGACCCAGTACTTC.

The chain links TRBV9 to TRBJ2-5; D may be TRBD1 (6 bases). Germline loops: CDR1 SGDLS, CDR2 YYNGEE. CDR3 length: 15 residues. V lost 2 bases to trimming and J lost 1 base, with 12 bases between them. CDR3 nucleotide sequence: TGTGCCAGCAGCGTGTTTACAGGGTCCCAAGAGACCCAGTACTTC. Its protein is CASSVFTGSQETQYF.

This clonotype occurred many times. The chain combines TRBV20-1 with TRBJ2-1, with 14 positions matching TRBD2. J gave up 0 bases and V 3 bases, and 1 base lay outside the gene matches. CDR1 DFQATT and CDR2 SNEGSKA come from the germline V gene (reference sequence). The CDR3 totals 16 residues. The CDR3 region is CSARGTSGSSYNEQFF. The CDR3 region has the DNA TGCAGTGCTAGGGGGACTAGCGGGAGCTCCTACAATGAGCAGTTCTTC.

This clonotype turned up a few times. The V call is TRBV6-5, the J call TRBJ1-5; TRBD1 might be the D (5 bases). CDR3 length equals 17 residues. V was shortened by 0 bases and J by 0 bases, with 12 bases between the two germline ends. Germline lookup yields CDR1 MNHEY and CDR2 SVGAGI. CDR3 in DNA: TGTGCCAGCAGTTACTCGAGAGGGGAGGGTAGCAATCAGCCCCAGCATTTT. Protein sequence: CASSYSRGEGSNQPQHF.